The clone carrying this T cell receptor (beta chain) was detected only once. Its specificity is not known. The source of the sample is a study of T cell responses to AZD1222 COVID-19 vaccine. General study results and limits: Seropositive AZD1222 recipients at baseline numbered only five or six.

Per the germline V gene, CDR1 is LNHDA and CDR2 is SQIVND (reference sequence). The CDR3 totals 17 residues. Between the trimmed V and J ends, which lost 3 bases and 0 bases, there was a span of 12 bases. Profiled with immunoSEQ multiplex PCR; TCRdb holds only in-frame clones, not every one. In the table there are around 110,000 clones, 75% to 90% of which are singletons. The source of this sequence is an adult in good health. The V gene is TRBV19, the J gene TRBJ2-6; a possible D gene is TRBD1 (7 bases). The sample in question was peripheral blood, obtained on day 0 of MenACWY control vaccination. In nucleotides, the CDR3 is TGTGCCAGTAGTATGGCGGGACAGCTCTCTGGGGCCAACGTCCTGACTTTC. Residues: CASSMAGQLSGANVLTF.